This is a list of T cell receptor beta chains from one sample in a study of blood T cell repertoires in COVID-19. The repertoire was sequenced with immunoSEQ multiplex PCR; TCRdb's copy has only in-frame clones and lacks some. This sample has 200,000 to 250,000 clones, with less than 90% found just once. The sequenced material came from PBMCs or T cells enriched from blood (not recorded which). Receptors originate from a woman in her thirties or forties who had recovered from COVID-19. Each CDR3 is given with its conserved first and last residue. Fields, in order: V gene, J gene, clone size, D gene, CDR3 DNA, CDR3 protein. A D gene is named only where the DNA matches it firmly. Clone size is given for some rows only: seen once, a few or many times, or a class if the clone is expanded.

>TRBV5-1|TRBJ1-1|.|.
TGCGCCAGCAGCTTGGTAGGTGGCAGGGTAGCTGAAGCTTTCTTT
CASSLVGGRVAEAFF
>TRBV19|TRBJ2-7|.|.
TGTGCCAGTAGTATCAGGGGCTACGAGCAGTACTTC
CASSIRGYEQYF
>TRBV11-3|TRBJ1-3|.|.
TGTGCCAGCAGCCCTAGGGGCCGGGCTGGAAACACCATATATTTT
CASSPRGRAGNTIYF
>TRBV24-1|TRBJ2-1|.|.
TGTGCCACCAGTGATTTGGGGGGAGGTGAGCAGTTCTTC
CATSDLGGGEQFF
>TRBV5-1|TRBJ2-2|.|TRBD2
TGCGCCAGCAGACTTAGGACTAGCGGGAGGGTGAACACCGGGGAGCTGTTTTTT
CASRLRTSGRVNTGELFF
>TRBV4-3|TRBJ2-6|few|.
TGCGCCAGCAGCCTAGGACTTCCTGAGGCCAACGTCCTGACTTTC
CASSLGLPEANVLTF
>TRBV6-6|TRBJ2-7|.|TRBD1
TGTGCCAGCAGTTACGCAGTCGGGACAGGAGACTACGAGCAGTACTTC
CASSYAVGTGDYEQYF
>TRBV13|TRBJ2-2|.|TRBD2
TGTGCCAGCAGCCTGGCGACTAGCGGGAGTACCGGGGAGCTGTTTTTT
CASSLATSGSTGELFF
>TRBV30|TRBJ1-1|.|.
TGTGCCTGGAGGGCTATTTACAGGCTGAACACTGAAGCTTTCTTT
CAWRAIYRLNTEAFF
>TRBV30|TRBJ2-1|.|TRBD1
TGTGCCTGGAGTGGGACAGGGGGCGCGTACCATGAGCAGTTCTTC
CAWSGTGGAYHEQFF
>TRBV25-1|TRBJ2-5|.|TRBD2
TGTGCCAGCAGTGACACTACTAGCGGCCAAGAGACCCAGTACTTC
CASSDTTSGQETQYF
>TRBV15|TRBJ1-5|.|TRBD1
TGTGCCACCAGCTTCGACAGGGTATACGGTCAGCCCCAGCATTTT
CATSFDRVYGQPQHF
>TRBV5-6|TRBJ1-2|.|.
TGTGCCAGCAGCTTGGGGGGCTCCTATGGCTACACCTTC
CASSLGGSYGYTF
>TRBV29-1|TRBJ1-4|.|.
TGCAGCGCTATAGAGGGTATCGACGAAAAACTGTTTTTT
CSAIEGIDEKLFF
>TRBV27|TRBJ2-1|.|TRBD2
TGTGCCAGCAGTTTAACGACTAGCGGGAATCGAAATGAGCAGTTCTTC
CASSLTTSGNRNEQFF
>TRBV4-1|TRBJ1-6|few|TRBD1
TGCGCCAGCAGCCTCAACGGACAGGGTAATTCACCCCTCCACTTT
CASSLNGQGNSPLHF
>TRBV11-2|TRBJ1-4|once|TRBD1
TGTGCCAGCAGCCCAAAGGACAGGGGGCGATCTAATGAAAAACTGTTTTTT
CASSPKDRGRSNEKLFF
>TRBV9|TRBJ2-3|once|TRBD2
TGTGCCAGCAGCCCACTTAGCGGGACCCTCGGAGATACGCAGTATTTT
CASSPLSGTLGDTQYF
>TRBV2|TRBJ2-5|.|TRBD2
TGTGCCAGCAGTGGGCCTAGCGGAGGCGGGACCCAGTACTTC
CASSGPSGGGTQYF
>TRBV24-1|TRBJ1-2|.|.
TGTGCCACCAGTGATGGAGGGCTTGGCTACACCTTC
CATSDGGLGYTF
>TRBV11-3|TRBJ2-5|.|.
TGTGCCAGCAGCGCACGGGATTACCAAGAGACCCAGTACTTC
CASSARDYQETQYF
>TRBV5-6|TRBJ2-7|few|TRBD1
TGTGCCAGCAGCTTCCGGGGACAGGGGGCCGACGAGCAGTACTTC
CASSFRGQGADEQYF
>TRBV27|TRBJ2-1|.|TRBD2
TGTGCCAGCAGTTTATTCCCTAGCGGGAGGGCCGGTAATGAGCAGTTCTTC
CASSLFPSGRAGNEQFF
>TRBV30|TRBJ2-7|.|.
TGTGCCTGGAGCTATTCCTACGAGCAGTACTTC
CAWSYSYEQYF
>TRBV6-6|TRBJ1-4|.|TRBD1
TGTGCCAGCAGTCAGCCGGGACAGGGGGCTGAAAAACTGTTTTTT
CASSQPGQGAEKLFF
>TRBV11-2|TRBJ2-1|.|TRBD2
TGTGCCAGCATCCCCCTGGGGACTAGCGGGAAAGGTAATGAGCAGTTCTTC
CASIPLGTSGKGNEQFF
>TRBV7-9|TRBJ1-4|.|TRBD1
TGTGCCAGCAGCTTTGGGACAGGAAATAATGAAAAACTGTTTTTT
CASSFGTGNNEKLFF
>TRBV5-3|TRBJ1-2|.|TRBD1
TGTGCCAGAAGCTTAGCCGGGACAGGGCCCCGTGGCTACACCTTC
CARSLAGTGPRGYTF
>TRBV3-1/TRBV3-2|TRBJ2-2|.|TRBD1
TGTGCCAGCAGCCCTCGGGTCAGGGGGACCGGGGAGCTGTTTTTT
CASSPRVRGTGELFF
>TRBV7-2|TRBJ2-3|.|.
TGTGCCAGCAGCTCCAACGGGTGGAGCACAGATACGCAGTATTTT
CASSSNGWSTDTQYF
>TRBV5-3|TRBJ1-5|few|TRBD1
TGTGCCAGAAGCCTTACAGGACAGGGGGCGGATCAGCCCCAGCATTTT
CARSLTGQGADQPQHF
>TRBV6-5|TRBJ1-5|.|.
TGTGCCAGCACTCGGGAGTGGAATCAGCCCCAGCATTTT
CASTREWNQPQHF